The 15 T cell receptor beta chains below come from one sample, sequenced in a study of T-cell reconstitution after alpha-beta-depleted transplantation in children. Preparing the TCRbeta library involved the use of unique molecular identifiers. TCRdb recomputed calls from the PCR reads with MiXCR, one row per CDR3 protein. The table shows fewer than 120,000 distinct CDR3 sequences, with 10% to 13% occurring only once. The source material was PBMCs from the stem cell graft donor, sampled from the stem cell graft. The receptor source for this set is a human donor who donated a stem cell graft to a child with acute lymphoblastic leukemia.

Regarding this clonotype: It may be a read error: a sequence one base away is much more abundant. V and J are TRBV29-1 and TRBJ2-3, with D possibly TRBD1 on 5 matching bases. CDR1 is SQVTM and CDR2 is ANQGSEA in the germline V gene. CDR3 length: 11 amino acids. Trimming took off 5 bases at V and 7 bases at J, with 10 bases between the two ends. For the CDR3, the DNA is TGCAGCGTTCAACGGACATATACGCAGTATTTT. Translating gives CSVQRTYTQYF.

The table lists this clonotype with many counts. The CDR3 loop is CASSLRLAGGQQFF. The CDR3 bases are TGTGCCAGCAGCCTGAGACTAGCGGGGGGGCAGCAGTTCTTC. The V and J genes are TRBV5-8 and TRBJ2-1, with 14 nucleotides matching TRBD2. After removal of 4 bases from V and 11 bases from J, the junction contained 5 bases not matched to a gene. CDR1 and CDR2 (germline): SGHTS, YDEGEE. CDR3 size: 14 residues.

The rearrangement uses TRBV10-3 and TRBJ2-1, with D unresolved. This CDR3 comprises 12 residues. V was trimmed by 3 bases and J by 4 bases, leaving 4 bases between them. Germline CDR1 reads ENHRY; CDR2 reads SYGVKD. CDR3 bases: TGTGCCATCAGTGATACGTACAATGAGCAGTTCTTC. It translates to CAISDTYNEQFF.

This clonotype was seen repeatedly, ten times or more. The CDR3 region has the DNA TGTGCCAGCAGCTTCGGAGGGACAACCTCTAACTATGGCTACACCTTC. It codes for CASSFGGTTSNYGYTF. The chain is built from TRBV7-9 and TRBJ1-2; D perhaps matches TRBD1 (6 bases). The CDR3 has 16 residues. Germline CDR1 SEHNR, CDR2 FQNEAQ (reference sequence). V lost 3 bases and J 0 bases, leaving 14 bases between the germline ends.

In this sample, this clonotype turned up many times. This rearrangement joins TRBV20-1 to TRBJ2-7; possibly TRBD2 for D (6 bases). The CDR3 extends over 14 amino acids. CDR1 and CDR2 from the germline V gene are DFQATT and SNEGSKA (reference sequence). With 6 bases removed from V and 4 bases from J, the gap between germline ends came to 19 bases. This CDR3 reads CSAQSPGAGYEQYF. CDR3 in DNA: TGCAGTGCCCAGTCCCCGGGAGCCGGGTACGAGCAGTACTTC.

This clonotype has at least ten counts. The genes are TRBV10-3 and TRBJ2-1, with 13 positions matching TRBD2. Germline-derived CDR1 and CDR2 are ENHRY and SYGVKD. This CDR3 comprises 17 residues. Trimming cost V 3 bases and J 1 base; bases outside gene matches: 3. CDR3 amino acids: CAISERGLAGSYNEQFF. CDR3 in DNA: TGTGCCATCAGTGAACGGGGACTAGCGGGGTCCTACAATGAGCAGTTCTTC.

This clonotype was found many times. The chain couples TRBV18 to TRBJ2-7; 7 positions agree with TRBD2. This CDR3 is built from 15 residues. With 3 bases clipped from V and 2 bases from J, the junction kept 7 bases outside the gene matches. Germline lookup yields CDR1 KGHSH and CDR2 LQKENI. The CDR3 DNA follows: TGTGCCAGCTCACCCACCCGGCTAGCGGCCTACGAGCAGTACTTC. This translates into CASSPTRLAAYEQYF.

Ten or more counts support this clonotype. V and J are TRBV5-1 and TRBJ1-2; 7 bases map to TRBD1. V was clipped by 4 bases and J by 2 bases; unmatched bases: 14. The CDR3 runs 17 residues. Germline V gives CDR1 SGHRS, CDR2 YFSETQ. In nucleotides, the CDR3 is TGCGCCAGCAGCACCTGGACAGGAGGTCTGGGAAACTATGGCTACACCTTC. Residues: CASSTWTGGLGNYGYTF.

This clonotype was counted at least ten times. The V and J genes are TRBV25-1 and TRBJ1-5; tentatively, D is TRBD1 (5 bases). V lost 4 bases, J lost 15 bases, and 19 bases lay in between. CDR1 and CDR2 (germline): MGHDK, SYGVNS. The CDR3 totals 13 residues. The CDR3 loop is CASSGPRDGLRHF. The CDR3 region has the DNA TGTGCCAGCAGTGGCCCCAGGGACGGCCTCCGGCATTTT.

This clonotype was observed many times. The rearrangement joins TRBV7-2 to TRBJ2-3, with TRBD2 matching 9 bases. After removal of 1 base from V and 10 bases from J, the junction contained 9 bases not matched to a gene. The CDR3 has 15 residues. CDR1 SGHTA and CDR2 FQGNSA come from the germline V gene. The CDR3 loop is CASSLVFGAGGSQYF. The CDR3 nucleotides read TGTGCCAGCAGCTTAGTGTTTGGAGCGGGGGGATCGCAGTATTTT. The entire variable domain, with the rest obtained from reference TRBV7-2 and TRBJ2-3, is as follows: GAGVSQSPSNKVTEKGKDVELRCDPISGHTALYWYRQSLGQGLEFLIYFQGNSAPDKSGLPSDRFSAERTGGSVSTLTIQRTQQEDSAVYLCASSLVFGAGGSQYFGPGTRLTVL.

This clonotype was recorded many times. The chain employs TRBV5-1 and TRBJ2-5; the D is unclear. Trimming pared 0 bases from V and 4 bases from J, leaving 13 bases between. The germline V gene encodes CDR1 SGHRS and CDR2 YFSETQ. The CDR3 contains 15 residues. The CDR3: CASSLGERAVETQYF. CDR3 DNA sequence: TGCGCCAGCAGCTTGGGAGAAAGGGCCGTAGAGACCCAGTACTTC.

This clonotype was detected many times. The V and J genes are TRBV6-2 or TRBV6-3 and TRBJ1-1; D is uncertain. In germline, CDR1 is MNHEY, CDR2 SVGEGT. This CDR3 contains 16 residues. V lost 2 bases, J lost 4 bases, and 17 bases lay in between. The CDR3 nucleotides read TGTGCCAGCAGTTACCCCGTCCCGCGGAGGGTCACTGAAGCTTTCTTT. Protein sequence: CASSYPVPRRVTEAFF.

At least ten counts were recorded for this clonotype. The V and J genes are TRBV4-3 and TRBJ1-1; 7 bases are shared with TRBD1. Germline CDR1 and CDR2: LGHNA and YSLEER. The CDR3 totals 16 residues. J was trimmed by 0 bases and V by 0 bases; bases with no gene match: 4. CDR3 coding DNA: TGCGCCAGCAGCCAAGATAGGGGGCAGGTGAACACTGAAGCTTTCTTT. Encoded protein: CASSQDRGQVNTEAFF.

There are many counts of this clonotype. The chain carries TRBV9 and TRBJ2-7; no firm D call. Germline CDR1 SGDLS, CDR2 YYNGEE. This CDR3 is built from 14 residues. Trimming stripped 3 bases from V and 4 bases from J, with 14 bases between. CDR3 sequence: CASSADFRIYEQYF. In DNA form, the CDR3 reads TGTGCCAGCAGCGCCGACTTCAGAATTTACGAGCAGTACTTC.

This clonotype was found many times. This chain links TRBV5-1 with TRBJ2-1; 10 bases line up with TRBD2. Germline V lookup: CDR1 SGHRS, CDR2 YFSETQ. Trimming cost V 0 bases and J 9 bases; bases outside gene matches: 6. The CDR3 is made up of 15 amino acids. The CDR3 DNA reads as TGCGCCAGCAGCTTGGATAGCGGGAGGCTTAGTGAGCAGTTCTTC. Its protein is CASSLDSGRLSEQFF.